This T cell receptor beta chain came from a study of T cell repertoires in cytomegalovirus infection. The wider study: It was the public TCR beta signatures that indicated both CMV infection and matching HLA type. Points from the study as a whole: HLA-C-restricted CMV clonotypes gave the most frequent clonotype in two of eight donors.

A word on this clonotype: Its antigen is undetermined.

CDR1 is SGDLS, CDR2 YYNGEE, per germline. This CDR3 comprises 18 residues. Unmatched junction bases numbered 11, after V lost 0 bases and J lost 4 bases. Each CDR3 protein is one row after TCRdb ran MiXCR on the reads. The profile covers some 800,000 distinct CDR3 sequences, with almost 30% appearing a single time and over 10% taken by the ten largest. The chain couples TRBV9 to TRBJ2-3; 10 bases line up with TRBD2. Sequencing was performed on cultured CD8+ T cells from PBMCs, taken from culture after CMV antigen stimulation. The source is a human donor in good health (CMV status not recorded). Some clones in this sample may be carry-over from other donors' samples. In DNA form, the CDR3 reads TGTGCCAGCAGCGTAGAATCCCGGAGCGGGGGGGCGTCAGATACGCAGTATTTT. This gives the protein CASSVESRSGGASDTQYF.